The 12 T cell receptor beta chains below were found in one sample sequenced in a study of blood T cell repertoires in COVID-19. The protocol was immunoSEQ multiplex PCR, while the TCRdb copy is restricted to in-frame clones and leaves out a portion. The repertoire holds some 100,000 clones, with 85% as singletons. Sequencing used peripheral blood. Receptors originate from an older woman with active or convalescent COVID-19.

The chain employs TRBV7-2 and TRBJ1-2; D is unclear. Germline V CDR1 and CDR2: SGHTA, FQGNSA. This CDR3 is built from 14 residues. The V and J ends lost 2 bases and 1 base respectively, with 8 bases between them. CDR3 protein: CASSLRGFNYGYTF. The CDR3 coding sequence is TGTGCCAGCAGCTTACGAGGATTTAACTATGGCTACACCTTC.

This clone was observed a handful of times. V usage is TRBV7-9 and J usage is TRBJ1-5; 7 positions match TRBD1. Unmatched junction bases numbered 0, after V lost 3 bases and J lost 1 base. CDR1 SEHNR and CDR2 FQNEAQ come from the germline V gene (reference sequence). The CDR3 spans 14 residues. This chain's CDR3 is CASSLGQSNQPQHF. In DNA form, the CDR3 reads TGTGCCAGCAGCTTGGGACAGAGCAATCAGCCCCAGCATTTT.

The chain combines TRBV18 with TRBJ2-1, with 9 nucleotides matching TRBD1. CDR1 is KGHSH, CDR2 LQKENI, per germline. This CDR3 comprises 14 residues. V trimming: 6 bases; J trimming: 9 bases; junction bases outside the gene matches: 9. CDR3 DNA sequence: TGTGCCAGCTCCCCCGGGACAGGGAGGGTTGAGCAGTTCTTC. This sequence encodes CASSPGTGRVEQFF. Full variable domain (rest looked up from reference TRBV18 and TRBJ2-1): NAGVMQNPRHLVRRRGQEARLRCSPMKGHSHVYWYRQLPEEGLKFMVYLQKENIIDESGMPKERFSAEFPKEGPSILRIQQVVRGDSAAYFCASSPGTGRVEQFFGPGTRLTVL.

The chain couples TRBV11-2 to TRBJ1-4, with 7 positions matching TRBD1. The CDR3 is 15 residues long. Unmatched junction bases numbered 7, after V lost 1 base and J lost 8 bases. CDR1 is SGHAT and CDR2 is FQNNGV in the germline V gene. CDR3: CASSLGDSRVEKLFF. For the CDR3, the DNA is TGTGCCAGCAGCTTAGGGGACAGTCGGGTCGAAAAACTGTTTTTT.

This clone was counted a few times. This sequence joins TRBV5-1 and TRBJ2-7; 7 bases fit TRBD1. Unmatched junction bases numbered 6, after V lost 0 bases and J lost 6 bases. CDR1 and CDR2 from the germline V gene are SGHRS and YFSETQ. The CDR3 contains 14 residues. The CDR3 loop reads CASSLDRGSGEQYF. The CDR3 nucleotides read TGCGCCAGCAGCTTGGACAGGGGTTCGGGCGAGCAGTACTTC.

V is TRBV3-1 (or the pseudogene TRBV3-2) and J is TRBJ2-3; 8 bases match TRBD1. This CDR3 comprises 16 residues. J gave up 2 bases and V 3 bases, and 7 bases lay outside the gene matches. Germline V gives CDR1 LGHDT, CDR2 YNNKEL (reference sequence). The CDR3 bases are TGTGCCAGCAGCCAGCCGGGACAGGAGAACACAGATACGCAGTATTTT. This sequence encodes CASSQPGQENTDTQYF.

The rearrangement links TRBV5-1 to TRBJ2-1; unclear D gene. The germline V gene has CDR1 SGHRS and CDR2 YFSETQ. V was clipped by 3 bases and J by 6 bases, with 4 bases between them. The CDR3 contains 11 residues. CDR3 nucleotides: TGCGCCAGCAGCTACACCAATGAGCAGTTCTTC. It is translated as CASSYTNEQFF.

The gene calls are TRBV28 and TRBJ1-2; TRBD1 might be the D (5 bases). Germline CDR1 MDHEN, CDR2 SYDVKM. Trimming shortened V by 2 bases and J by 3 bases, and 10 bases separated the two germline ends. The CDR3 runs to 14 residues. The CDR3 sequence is CASSLNQGDYGYTF. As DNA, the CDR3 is TGTGCCAGCAGTTTAAATCAGGGTGACTATGGCTACACCTTC.

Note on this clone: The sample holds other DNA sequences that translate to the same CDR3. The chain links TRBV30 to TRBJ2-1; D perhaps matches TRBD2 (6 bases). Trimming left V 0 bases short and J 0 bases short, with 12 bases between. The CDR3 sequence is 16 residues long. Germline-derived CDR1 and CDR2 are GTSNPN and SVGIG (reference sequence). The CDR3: CAWSVAGGASYNEQFF. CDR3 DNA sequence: TGTGCCTGGAGTGTAGCGGGTGGGGCCTCCTACAATGAGCAGTTCTTC. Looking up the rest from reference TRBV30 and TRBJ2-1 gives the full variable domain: SQTIHQWPATLVQPVGSPLSLECTVEGTSNPNLYWYRQAAGRGLQLLFYSVGIGQISSEVPQNLSASRPQDRQFILSSKKLLLSDSGFYLCAWSVAGGASYNEQFFGPGTRLTVL.

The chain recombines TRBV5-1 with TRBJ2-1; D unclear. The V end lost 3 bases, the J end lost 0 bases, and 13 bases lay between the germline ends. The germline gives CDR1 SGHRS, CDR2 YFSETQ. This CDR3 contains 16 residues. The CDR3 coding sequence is TGCGCCAGCAGCTACCGAGAGAGTGGCTCCTACAATGAGCAGTTCTTC. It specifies CASSYRESGSYNEQFF. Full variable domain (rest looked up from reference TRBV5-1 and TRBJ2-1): KAGVTQTPRYLIKTRGQQVTLSCSPISGHRSVSWYQQTPGQGLQFLFEYFSETQRNKGNFPGRFSGRQFSNSRSEMNVSTLELGDSALYLCASSYRESGSYNEQFFGPGTRLTVL.

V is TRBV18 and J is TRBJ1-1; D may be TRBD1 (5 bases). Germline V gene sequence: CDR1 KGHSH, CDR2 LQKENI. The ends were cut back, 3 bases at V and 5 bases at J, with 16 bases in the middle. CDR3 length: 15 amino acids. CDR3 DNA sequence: TGTGCCAGCTCACCTCCCCCCGGCAGGGAAACTGAAGCTTTCTTT. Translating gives CASSPPPGRETEAFF.

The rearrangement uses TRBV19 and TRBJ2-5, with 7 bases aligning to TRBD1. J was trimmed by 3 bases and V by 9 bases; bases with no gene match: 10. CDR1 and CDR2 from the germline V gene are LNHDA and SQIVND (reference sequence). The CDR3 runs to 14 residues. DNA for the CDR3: TGTGCCAGCAGCCCCAGGGGGAGTAAAGAGACCCAGTACTTC. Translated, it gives CASSPRGSKETQYF.